The rows below give T cell receptor beta chains drawn from one sample of a study of identical twins. TCRdb reprocessed the 5' RACE reads with MiXCR, giving one entry per CDR3 protein. The data hold 250,000 or so distinct CDR3 sequences, with approximately 8.3% observed a single time. The same data also went into a second study, on yellow fever vaccine responses in identical twins.

Sequenced input: CD8+ T cells sorted from blood. These receptors originate from a woman aged 18-30 years in good health. The CDR3 runs from the conserved cysteine through the conserved F or W. Fields, in order: clone size, J gene, D gene, V gene, CDR3 protein, CDR3 DNA. The D gene is left open where the match is weak. A row's size may be missing; if present it is once, few, many or a size class.

many	TRBJ1-2	NA	TRBV12-3/TRBV12-4	CASSLLRDYTF	TGTGCCAGCAGTTTATTGAGGGACTACACCTTC
few	TRBJ1-4	NA	TRBV12-3/TRBV12-4	CASAQGEKLFF	TGTGCCAGCGCGCAGGGTGAAAAACTGTTTTTT
NA	TRBJ2-7	NA	TRBV4-3	CASSQTRSGTYEQYF	TGCGCCAGCAGCCAAACTCGGAGCGGAACCTACGAGCAGTACTTC
few	TRBJ2-5	TRBD1	TRBV7-9	CASSPRQDRGIETQYF	TGTGCCAGCAGCCCGAGACAGGACAGGGGTATTGAGACCCAGTACTTC
NA	TRBJ1-5	NA	TRBV4-3	CASSQGLYSNQPQHF	TGCGCCAGCAGCCAAGGGTTATATAGCAATCAGCCCCAGCATTTT
many	TRBJ2-3	TRBD2	TRBV12-3/TRBV12-4	CASSSGGTQYF	TGTGCCAGCAGCTCGGGGGGTACGCAGTATTTT
few	TRBJ2-1	NA	TRBV9	CASSPSGAHYNEQFF	TGTGCCAGCAGCCCCTCCGGGGCCCATTACAATGAGCAGTTCTTC
many	TRBJ2-7	TRBD1	TRBV11-2	CASSNSGTGPGYEQYF	TGTGCCAGCAGCAATTCCGGGACAGGGCCTGGATACGAGCAGTACTTC
few	TRBJ2-7	NA	TRBV6-5	CASSYGTSEQYF	TGTGCCAGCAGTTACGGGACCTCCGAGCAGTACTTC
NA	TRBJ2-1	TRBD2	TRBV9	CASSGTSGGFYNEQFF	TGTGCCAGCAGCGGGACTAGCGGGGGTTTCTACAATGAGCAGTTCTTC
NA	TRBJ2-2	TRBD2	TRBV4-2	CASSKDGPSGSTGELFF	TGTGCCAGCAGCAAAGATGGGCCTAGCGGGAGTACCGGGGAGCTGTTTTTT
NA	TRBJ2-1	TRBD2	TRBV20-1	CSASKTSGRDNEQFF	TGCAGTGCTTCCAAGACTAGCGGGAGGGACAATGAGCAGTTCTTC
NA	TRBJ1-1	NA	TRBV7-9	CASSPLKSGGASEAFF	TGTGCCAGCAGCCCCCTAAAGAGTGGGGGGGCTTCTGAAGCTTTCTTT
many	TRBJ2-7	NA	TRBV27	CASSWGASREQYF	TGTGCCAGCAGTTGGGGGGCGTCGCGCGAGCAGTACTTC
NA	TRBJ2-3	NA	TRBV20-1	CSAREAGSAITFTDTQYF	TGCAGTGCTAGAGAAGCCGGAAGTGCAATAACCTTCACAGATACGCAGTATTTT
many	TRBJ2-3	NA	TRBV5-6	CASSPGGGAKDTQYF	TGTGCCAGCAGCCCCGGTGGCGGGGCCAAAGATACGCAGTATTTT
many	TRBJ1-1	TRBD1	TRBV20-1	CSARDRATEAFF	TGCAGTGCACGTGACAGGGCCACTGAAGCTTTCTTT
few	TRBJ2-2	NA	TRBV20-1	CSARYIKNTGELFF	TGCAGTGCTAGATACATCAAAAACACCGGGGAGCTGTTTTTT
many	TRBJ2-2	TRBD1	TRBV14	CASSQVWTGSTGELFF	TGTGCCAGCAGCCAAGTTTGGACAGGGAGCACCGGGGAGCTGTTTTTT
NA	TRBJ2-7	NA	TRBV12-3/TRBV12-4	CASSLAGTWTYEQYF	TGTGCCAGCAGTCTCGCCGGGACGTGGACCTACGAGCAGTACTTC
NA	TRBJ2-1	NA	TRBV27	CASSDRDSISYNEQFF	TGTGCCAGCAGTGACCGGGACTCGATCTCCTACAATGAGCAGTTCTTC
NA	TRBJ2-1	NA	TRBV14	CASSQVTGYNEQFF	TGTGCCAGCAGCCAAGTAACCGGGTACAATGAGCAGTTCTTC
few	TRBJ2-5	TRBD2	TRBV4-1	CASSLREGPGETQYF	TGCGCCAGCAGCCTGCGGGAGGGCCCCGGGGAGACCCAGTACTTC
NA	TRBJ2-7	NA	TRBV29-1	CSVSLGLKDEQYF	TGCAGCGTTTCGTTGGGTCTAAAGGACGAGCAGTACTTC
NA	TRBJ1-3	NA	TRBV10-3	CAIRIGNTIYF	TGTGCCATCAGAATAGGAAACACCATATATTTT
NA	TRBJ2-7	TRBD2	TRBV6-2/TRBV6-3	CASSYSPGTSGSYEQYF	TGTGCCAGCAGTTACTCGCCGGGCACTAGCGGAAGCTACGAGCAGTACTTC
few	TRBJ1-1	TRBD1	TRBV5-6	CASSIDRVFSEAFF	TGTGCCAGCAGCATCGACAGGGTGTTCTCTGAAGCTTTCTTT
many	TRBJ2-7	TRBD2	TRBV27	CASSLVGGPYEQYF	TGTGCCAGCAGTTTGGTGGGAGGGCCGTACGAGCAGTACTTC
NA	TRBJ2-1	NA	TRBV6-2/TRBV6-3	CASQHSGQKPSSYNEQFF	TGTGCCAGCCAACATAGCGGCCAGAAACCGAGCTCCTACAATGAGCAGTTCTTC
many	TRBJ2-7	NA	TRBV28	CASSFQKTNEQYF	TGTGCCAGCAGTTTTCAGAAGACTAACGAGCAGTACTTC
many	TRBJ2-1	NA	TRBV28	CASSLVSYNEQFF	TGTGCCAGCAGTTTGGTCAGCTACAATGAGCAGTTCTTC
few	TRBJ2-7	TRBD2	TRBV3-1	CASSQGPRAGRGLADYEQYF	TGTGCCAGCAGCCAAGGCCCGCGGGCAGGGCGCGGACTAGCGGACTACGAGCAGTACTTC
few	TRBJ2-7	NA	TRBV27	CASRLGLTSEQYF	TGTGCCAGCAGGTTGGGTTTGACTAGTGAGCAGTACTTC
many	TRBJ2-1	NA	TRBV4-3	CASTQRLAANNEQFF	TGCGCCAGCACCCAAAGGTTAGCAGCGAACAATGAGCAGTTCTTC
few	TRBJ2-7	TRBD2	TRBV20-1	CSARGGREVGTYEQYF	TGCAGTGCTAGAGGGGGGAGGGAGGTGGGAACCTACGAGCAGTACTTC
NA	TRBJ2-1	TRBD2	TRBV5-1	CASSLTLAGGRDEQFF	TGCGCCAGCAGCTTGACTCTAGCGGGAGGGAGGGATGAGCAGTTCTTC
few	TRBJ2-2	TRBD1	TRBV5-4	CASSFKGGNTGELFF	TGTGCCAGCAGCTTTAAAGGGGGCAACACCGGGGAGCTGTTTTTT
few	TRBJ2-3	TRBD2	TRBV4-2	CASSPPSERDSTDTQYF	TGTGCCAGCAGCCCCCCGTCCGAGCGGGATAGCACAGATACGCAGTATTTT
NA	TRBJ2-7	TRBD1	TRBV27	CASSLGTGSRYEQYF	TGTGCCAGCAGTTTAGGGACAGGGTCTCGCTACGAGCAGTACTTC
few	TRBJ2-5	TRBD1	TRBV15	CATSGRGQGASWQETQYF	TGTGCCACCAGCGGCCGTGGACAGGGGGCAAGTTGGCAAGAGACCCAGTACTTC
NA	TRBJ1-6	NA	TRBV6-5	CASSYSRTPGPLHF	TGTGCCAGCAGTTACTCCCGAACCCCCGGACCCCTCCACTTT
NA	TRBJ2-2	TRBD1	TRBV20-1	CSAAHRGLGELFF	TGCAGTGCTGCTCACAGGGGGCTTGGGGAGCTGTTTTTT
many	TRBJ2-3	TRBD2	TRBV7-9	CASSSLSGIADTQYF	TGTGCCAGCAGCTCTCTCAGCGGGATCGCAGATACGCAGTATTTT
few	TRBJ2-2	NA	TRBV12-5	CASGQEENTGELFF	TGTGCTAGTGGTCAAGAGGAGAACACCGGGGAGCTGTTTTTT
many	TRBJ2-1	NA	TRBV9	CASSGPNEQFF	TGTGCCAGCTCCGGGCCCAATGAGCAGTTCTTC
NA	TRBJ1-1	NA	TRBV27	CASSLNPGTKGRNTEAFF	TGTGCCAGCAGTTTAAATCCCGGGACAAAGGGGAGGAACACTGAAGCTTTCTTT
many	TRBJ2-2	TRBD2	TRBV12-3/TRBV12-4	CASRKRESAGELFF	TGTGCCAGCAGGAAGCGGGAGTCCGCCGGGGAGCTGTTTTTT
NA	TRBJ1-2	TRBD1	TRBV29-1	CSVLRQGALGYTF	TGCAGCGTCCTAAGACAGGGGGCGCTTGGTTACACCTTC
few	TRBJ1-5	TRBD1	TRBV20-1	CSARLPGQGQPQHF	TGCAGTGCACGATTACCGGGACAGGGTCAGCCCCAGCATTTT
few	TRBJ2-1	TRBD2	TRBV5-4	CASSLELAGNGEQFF	TGTGCCAGCAGCTTGGAACTAGCGGGGAACGGTGAGCAGTTCTTC
few	TRBJ2-3	NA	TRBV4-1	CASSQDTAGSTDTQYF	TGCGCCAGCAGCCAAGACACGGCGGGGAGCACAGATACGCAGTATTTT
NA	TRBJ2-7	NA	TRBV7-9	CASSPRDGEQYF	TGTGCCAGCAGCCCCCGGGATGGCGAGCAGTACTTC
NA	TRBJ1-1	NA	TRBV4-1	CASRRTPVNTEAFF	TGCGCCAGCAGGCGGACCCCAGTGAACACTGAAGCTTTCTTT